This T cell receptor (beta chain) was identified during a study of shared clonotypes between healthy human individuals (TCRdb year 2020). Concerning the study at large: The cohort included three men and a couple of women between 18 and 49 years of age. To increase sequencing depth and limit assay-specific biases, TCR repertoire library preparation and sequencing were carried out by different laboratories using diverse techniques. Per donor, leukapheresis produced somewhere between about 0.94 and 10 billion PBMCs. To estimate repertoire size and how much clonotype sharing occurs between individuals, the study deeply sequenced the blood TCR repertoires of five healthy adults. For each donor, three plates each were used for CD4 naive and CD4 memory, two plates were used for CD8 naive, and one plate was used for CD8 memory.

Measured from the cysteine to the phenylalanine, the CDR3 is 13 residues long. Only the CDR3 portion is preserved as DNA: 39 bases, with reading frame beginning at the first base. Ends trimmed: V by 2 bases, J by 12 bases; bases unmatched to a gene: 8. The germline V gene supplies CDR1 KGHSH and CDR2 LQKENI. This clone was observed once. The target of this receptor is not known. Per-base qualities were not stored, and no clone one base away is much larger. TCR CDR3 regions were amplified from genomic DNA by multiplex PCR using the deep immunoSEQ assay. For each cell subset, the extracted genomic DNA was distributed evenly across all wells of several immunoSEQ 96-well plates, and each plate served as one replicate. For sorted subsets, around 200 ng genomic DNA, equal to tens of thousands of T cell genomes, was loaded into each replicate PCR. Purified libraries were quantified with a Qubit 3.0 fluorometer, sized on a Bioanalyzer 2100, and re-quantified with the KAPA Library Quantification kit. Every immunoSEQ 96-well plate was sequenced on a separate single-read 150-cycle Illumina NextSeq 550 flow cell. In the original analysis: Because the immunoSEQ output held only junctional sequences and lacked quality scores, the filtering could not match the filtering applied to full-length reads. To assign V/J genes and CDR3, sequences were annotated using PyIR, a Python wrapper for IgBLAST v1.9, with IMGT germline references. Reads with weak V/J assignments (E-value above 1e-6), missing CDR3, stop codons, out-of-frame junctions, or ambiguous translated residues were removed. V3J clonotypes were defined by identical inferred V gene, J gene, and CDR3 amino acid sequence. To compute the percentage overlap between repertoires, the number of shared unique clonotypes was divided by the size of the smaller repertoire. RTK rarefaction, the Chao1 estimator, and Recon v2.1 estimates of unobserved clonotypes were used to assess repertoire richness. For all TCRbeta clonotypes obtained by the gDNA method from a few donors, generation probabilities were computed with OLGA. The immuneACCESS repertoire file appears here via TCRdb, limited to in-frame rearrangements. These files lack a portion of the clones; in checked studies, under half of the deficit traces to unresolved V genes, and the cause of the others is not known. That table is the source of V, J and clone size, and D and trimming were worked out from the DNA. For this sample the table gives 950,000 to 1,300,000 clones, of which under 80% were detected only once. Clones ranked in the top ten supply approximately 1.5% of the sample.

Healthy HIV-negative adults with no recently reported acute infections or vaccinations were included as donors. Every donor was a Caucasian adult living in Nashville, Tennessee, USA. Magnetic negative selection was used to enrich CD4+ T cells, after which naive cells were positively selected on CD45RA and the negative fraction became the memory subset. After blood collection by leukapheresis, PBMCs were isolated using Ficoll-Histopaque density gradient centrifugation and then cryopreserved in the vapor phase of liquid nitrogen. Purity and quantity of every magnetically sorted T cell population were checked by analytical flow cytometry. From each sorted fraction, genomic DNA was isolated and quantified by UV absorbance on a Nanodrop 2000c. Summary of the overall study and its limitations: Higher generation probabilities were observed for clonotypes shared by all four sorted-subset donors than for non-shared clonotypes. Even with the large sequencing depth, rarefaction of the sorted-subset datasets indicated that sequencing was incomplete. Pairwise subsampling led to the expectation that sequencing depth would affect the degree of clonotype sharing among donors. Across a handful of donors, about 4.5% of naive CD4, approximately 3.6% of naive CD8, around 2.5% of memory CD4, and 0.3% to 0.45% of memory CD8 clonotypes were shared. Sampling was restricted to blood, and TCR repertoires in tissues likely differ from the TCR repertoires found in blood. The small number of donors limited the genetic and exposure-history diversity represented. Naive subsets generally had larger estimated clonotype richness than memory subsets did.

This chain joins TRBV18 to TRBJ2-3; TRBD1 matches 7 bases in the middle. Sequencing was done on a sample of memory CD4+ T cells sorted from blood. The sample's cell subset or site label is to be understood as: CD45RA-negative fraction. The receptor was isolated from a man aged 18 to 29 in good health. The CDR3 loop reads CASSPMTGPDQYF. The base sequence is TGTGCCAGCTCACCAATGACAGGGCCTGATCAGTATTTT.